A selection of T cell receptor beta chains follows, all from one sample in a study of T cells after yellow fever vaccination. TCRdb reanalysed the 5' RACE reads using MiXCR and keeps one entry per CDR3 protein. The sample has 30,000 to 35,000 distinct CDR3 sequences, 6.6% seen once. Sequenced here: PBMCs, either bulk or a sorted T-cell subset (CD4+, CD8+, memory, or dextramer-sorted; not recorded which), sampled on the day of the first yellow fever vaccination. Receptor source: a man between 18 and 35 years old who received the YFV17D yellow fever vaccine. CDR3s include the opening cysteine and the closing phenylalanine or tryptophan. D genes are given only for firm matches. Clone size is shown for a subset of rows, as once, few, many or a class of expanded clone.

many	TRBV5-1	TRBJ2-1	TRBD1	CASGTHPGQGSNEQFF	TGCGCCAGCGGGACGCACCCGGGACAGGGTAGCAATGAGCAGTTCTTC
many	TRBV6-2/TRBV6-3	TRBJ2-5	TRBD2	CASSYGTSGGEETQYF	TGTGCCAGCAGTTACGGGACTAGCGGGGGGGAAGAGACCCAGTACTTC
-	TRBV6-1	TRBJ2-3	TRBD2	CASTKSGGDTQYF	TGTGCCAGCACCAAGAGCGGGGGAGATACGCAGTATTTT
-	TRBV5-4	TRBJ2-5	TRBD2	CASSTGLDGETQYF	TGTGCCAGCAGCACGGGACTAGACGGGGAGACCCAGTACTTC
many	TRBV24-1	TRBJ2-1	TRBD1	CATSDNRQGSYNEQFF	TGTGCCACCAGTGACAACCGACAGGGATCCTACAATGAGCAGTTCTTC
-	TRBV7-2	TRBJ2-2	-	CASSRNRHTGELFF	TGTGCCAGCAGCCGTAATCGGCACACCGGGGAGCTGTTTTTT
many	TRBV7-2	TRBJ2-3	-	CASSLGPGADTQYF	TGTGCCAGCAGCTTAGGGCCGGGGGCAGATACGCAGTATTTT
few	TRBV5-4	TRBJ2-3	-	CASSLDTTQYF	TGTGCCAGCAGCTTGGACACTACGCAGTATTTT
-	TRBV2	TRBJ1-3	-	CASSDHSSGNTIYF	TGTGCCAGCAGCGATCATAGCTCTGGAAACACCATATATTTT
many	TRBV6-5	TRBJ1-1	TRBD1	CASHRGKNTEAFF	TGTGCCAGTCACAGGGGAAAGAACACTGAAGCTTTCTTT
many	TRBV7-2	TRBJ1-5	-	CASSQGFSNQPQHF	TGTGCCAGCAGCCAGGGTTTCAGCAATCAGCCCCAGCATTTT
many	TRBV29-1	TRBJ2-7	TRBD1	CSAGTGGNEQYF	TGCAGTGCCGGGACAGGGGGCAACGAGCAGTACTTC
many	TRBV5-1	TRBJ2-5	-	CASSLASNVQETQYF	TGCGCCAGCAGCTTGGCCTCGAATGTCCAAGAGACCCAGTACTTC
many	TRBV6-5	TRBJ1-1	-	CASGWDNTEAFF	TGTGCCAGCGGATGGGATAACACTGAAGCTTTCTTT
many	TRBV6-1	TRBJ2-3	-	CASSANLQGTDTQYF	TGTGCCAGCAGCGCCAATTTACAGGGCACAGATACGCAGTATTTT
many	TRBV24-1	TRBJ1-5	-	CATSDLQGFYSNQPQHF	TGTGCCACCAGTGACCTACAGGGATTTTATAGCAATCAGCCCCAGCATTTT
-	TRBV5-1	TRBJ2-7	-	CASSIYREQYF	TGCGCCAGCAGTATCTATCGGGAGCAGTACTTC
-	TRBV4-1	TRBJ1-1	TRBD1	CASSPRLRDSAAFF	TGCGCCAGCAGCCCACGTCTCCGGGACAGTGCAGCTTTCTTT
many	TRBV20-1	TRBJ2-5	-	CSAGGQGGETQYF	TGCAGTGCTGGGGGGCAGGGAGGAGAGACCCAGTACTTC
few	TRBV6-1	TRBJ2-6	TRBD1	CASIPRQGRSGANVLTF	TGTGCCAGCATCCCTAGACAGGGTCGTTCTGGGGCCAACGTCCTGACTTTC
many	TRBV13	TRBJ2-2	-	CATRQRGSGRNTGELFF	TGTGCCACCCGCCAACGTGGTAGCGGAAGAAACACCGGGGAGCTGTTTTTT